This TCR beta chain came from a study of T cell responses to AZD1222 COVID-19 vaccine. This CDR3 contains 13 residues. V shed 6 bases, J shed 3 bases, and the junction held 2 bases outside the gene matches. Per the germline V gene, CDR1 is SNHLY and CDR2 is FYNNEI. TCRdb keeps only in-frame clones here, not all; method: immunoSEQ multiplex PCR. Here the sample spans 100,000 or so clones, more than 75% being singletons. The sequence came from an adult in good health. The sequencing here drew on peripheral blood, taken on day 0 of AZD1222 vaccination. This chain connects TRBV2 to TRBJ1-5; TRBD1 matches 7 bases. The CDR3, as DNA: TGTGCCAGCAGAGGGACAGTCAATCAGCCCCAGCATTTT. Protein product: CASRGTVNQPQHF.